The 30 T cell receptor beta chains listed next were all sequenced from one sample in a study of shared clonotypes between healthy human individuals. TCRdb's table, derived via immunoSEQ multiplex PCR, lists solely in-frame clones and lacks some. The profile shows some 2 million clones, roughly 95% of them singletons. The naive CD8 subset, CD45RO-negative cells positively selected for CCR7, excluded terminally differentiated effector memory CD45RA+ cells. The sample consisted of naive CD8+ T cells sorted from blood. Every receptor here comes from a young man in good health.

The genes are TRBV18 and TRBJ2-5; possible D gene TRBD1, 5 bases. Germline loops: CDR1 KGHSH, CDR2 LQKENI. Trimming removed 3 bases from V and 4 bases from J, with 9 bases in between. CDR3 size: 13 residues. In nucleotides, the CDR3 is TGTGCCAGCTCACCTACAGGCGGAGAGACCCAGTACTTC. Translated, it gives CASSPTGGETQYF. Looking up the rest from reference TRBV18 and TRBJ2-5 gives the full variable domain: NAGVMQNPRHLVRRRGQEARLRCSPMKGHSHVYWYRQLPEEGLKFMVYLQKENIIDESGMPKERFSAEFPKEGPSILRIQQVVRGDSAAYFCASSPTGGETQYFGPGTRLLVL.

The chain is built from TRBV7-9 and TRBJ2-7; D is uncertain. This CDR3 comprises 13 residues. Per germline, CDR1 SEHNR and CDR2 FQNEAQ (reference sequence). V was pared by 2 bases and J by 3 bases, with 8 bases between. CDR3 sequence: CASSLNTDYEQYF. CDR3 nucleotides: TGTGCCAGCAGCTTAAACACCGACTACGAGCAGTACTTC.

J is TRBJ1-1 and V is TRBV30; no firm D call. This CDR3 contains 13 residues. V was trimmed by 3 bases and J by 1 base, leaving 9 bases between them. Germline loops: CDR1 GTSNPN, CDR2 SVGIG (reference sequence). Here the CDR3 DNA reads TGTGCCTGGAGGGGTTTATCGAACACTGAAGCTTTCTTT. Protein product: CAWRGLSNTEAFF.

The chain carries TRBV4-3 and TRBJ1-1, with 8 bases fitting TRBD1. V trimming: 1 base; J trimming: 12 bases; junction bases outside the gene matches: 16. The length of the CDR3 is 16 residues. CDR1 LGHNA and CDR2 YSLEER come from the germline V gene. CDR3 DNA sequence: TGCGCCAGCAGCCAAGGGCCTGCGGAGGCAGGGGGCGAGACTTTCTTT. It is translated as CASSQGPAEAGGETFF.

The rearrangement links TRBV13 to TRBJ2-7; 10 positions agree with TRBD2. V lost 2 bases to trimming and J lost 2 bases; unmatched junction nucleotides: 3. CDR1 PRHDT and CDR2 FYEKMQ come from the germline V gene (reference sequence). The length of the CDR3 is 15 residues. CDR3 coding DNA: TGTGCCAGCAGCTTATCCACTAGCGGGACCTACGAGCAGTACTTC. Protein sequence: CASSLSTSGTYEQYF.

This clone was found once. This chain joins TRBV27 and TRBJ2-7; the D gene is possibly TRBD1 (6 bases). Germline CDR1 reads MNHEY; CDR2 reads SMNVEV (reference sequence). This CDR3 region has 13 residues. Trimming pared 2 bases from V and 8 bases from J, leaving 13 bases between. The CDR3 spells CASSLRDTYQQYF. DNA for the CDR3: TGTGCCAGCAGTTTACGGGACACGTATCAGCAGTACTTC.

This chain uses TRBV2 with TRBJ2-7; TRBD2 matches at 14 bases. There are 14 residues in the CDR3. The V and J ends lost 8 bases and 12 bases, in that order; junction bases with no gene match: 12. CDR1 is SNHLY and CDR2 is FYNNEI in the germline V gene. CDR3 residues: CASYPGTSGSGRYF. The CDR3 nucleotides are TGTGCCAGCTATCCCGGGACTAGCGGGAGCGGTCGGTACTTC.

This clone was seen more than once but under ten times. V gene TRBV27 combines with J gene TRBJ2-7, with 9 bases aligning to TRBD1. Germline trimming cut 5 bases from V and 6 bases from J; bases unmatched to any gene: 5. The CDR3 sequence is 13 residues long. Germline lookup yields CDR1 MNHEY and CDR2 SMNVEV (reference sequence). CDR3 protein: CASSPGQGVEQYF. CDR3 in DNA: TGTGCCAGCAGTCCGGGACAGGGAGTCGAGCAGTACTTC.

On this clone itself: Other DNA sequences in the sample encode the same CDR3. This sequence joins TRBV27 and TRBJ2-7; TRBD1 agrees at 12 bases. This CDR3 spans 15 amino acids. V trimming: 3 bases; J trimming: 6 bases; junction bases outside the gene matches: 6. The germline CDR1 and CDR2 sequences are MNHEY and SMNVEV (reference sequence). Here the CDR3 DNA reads TGTGCCAGCAGTTTGATCGGGACAGGGGGCCTCGAGCAGTACTTC. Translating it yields CASSLIGTGGLEQYF.

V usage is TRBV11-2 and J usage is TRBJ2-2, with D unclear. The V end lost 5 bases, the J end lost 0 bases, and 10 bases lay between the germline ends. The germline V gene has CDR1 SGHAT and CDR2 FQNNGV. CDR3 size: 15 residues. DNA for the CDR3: TGTGCCAGCAGCCCAGAGGAAGCGAACACCGGGGAGCTGTTTTTT. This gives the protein CASSPEEANTGELFF.

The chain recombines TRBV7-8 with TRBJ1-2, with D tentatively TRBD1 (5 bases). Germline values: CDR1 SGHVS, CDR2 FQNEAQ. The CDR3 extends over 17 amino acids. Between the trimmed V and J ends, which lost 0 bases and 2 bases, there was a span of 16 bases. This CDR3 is CASSLAVFSGANYGYTF. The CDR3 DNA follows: TGTGCCAGCAGCTTAGCGGTTTTTAGTGGGGCGAACTATGGCTACACCTTC.

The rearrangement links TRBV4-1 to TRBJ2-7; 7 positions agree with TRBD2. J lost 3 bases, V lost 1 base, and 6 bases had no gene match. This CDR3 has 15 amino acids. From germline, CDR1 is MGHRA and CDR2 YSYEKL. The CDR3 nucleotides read TGCGCCAGCAGCCAAGGTGGCGGGAGTCTCTACGAGCAGTACTTC. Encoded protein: CASSQGGGSLYEQYF.

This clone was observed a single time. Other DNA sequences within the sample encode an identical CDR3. For the CDR3, the DNA is TGTGCCAGCAGCTCGGACGTATCCTACGAGCAGTACTTC. This codes for CASSSDVSYEQYF. The chain couples TRBV5-4 to TRBJ2-7; D gene uncertain. V dropped 3 bases and J dropped 1 base, with 8 bases sitting between them. There are 13 residues in the CDR3. Germline CDR1 SGHNT, CDR2 YYREEE (reference sequence).

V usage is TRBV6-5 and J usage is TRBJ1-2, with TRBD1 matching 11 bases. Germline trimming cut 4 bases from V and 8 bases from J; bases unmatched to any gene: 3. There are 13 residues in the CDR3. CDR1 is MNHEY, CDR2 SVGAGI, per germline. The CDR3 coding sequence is TGTGCCAGCAGTTGGGGACAGGGGGACGGCTACACCTTC. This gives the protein CASSWGQGDGYTF.

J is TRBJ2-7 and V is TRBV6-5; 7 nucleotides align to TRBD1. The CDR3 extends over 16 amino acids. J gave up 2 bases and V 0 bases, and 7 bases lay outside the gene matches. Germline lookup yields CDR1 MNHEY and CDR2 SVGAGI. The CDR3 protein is CASSYSAAGGTYEQYF. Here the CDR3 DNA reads TGTGCCAGCAGTTACTCGGCGGCAGGGGGTACCTACGAGCAGTACTTC.

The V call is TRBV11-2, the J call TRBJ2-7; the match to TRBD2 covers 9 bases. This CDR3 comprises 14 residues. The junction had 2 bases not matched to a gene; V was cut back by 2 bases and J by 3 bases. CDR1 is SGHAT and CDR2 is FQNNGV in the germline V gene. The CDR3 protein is CASSLTSGFYEQYF. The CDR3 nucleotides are TGTGCCAGCAGCTTAACTAGCGGGTTCTACGAGCAGTACTTC.

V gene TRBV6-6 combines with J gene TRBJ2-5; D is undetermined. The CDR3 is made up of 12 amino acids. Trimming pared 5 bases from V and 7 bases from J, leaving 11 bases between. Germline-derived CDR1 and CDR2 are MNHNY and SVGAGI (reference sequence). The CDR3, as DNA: TGTGCCAGCAGTCAAACTTTAGGGACCCAGTACTTC. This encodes CASSQTLGTQYF.

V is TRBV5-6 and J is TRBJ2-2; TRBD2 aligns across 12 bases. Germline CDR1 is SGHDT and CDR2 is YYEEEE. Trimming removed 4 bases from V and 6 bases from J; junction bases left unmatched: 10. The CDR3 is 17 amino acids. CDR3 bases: TGTGCCAGCAGCCAGAAGTCCGGGACTAGCGGGCCCGGGGAGCTGTTTTTT. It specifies CASSQKSGTSGPGELFF.

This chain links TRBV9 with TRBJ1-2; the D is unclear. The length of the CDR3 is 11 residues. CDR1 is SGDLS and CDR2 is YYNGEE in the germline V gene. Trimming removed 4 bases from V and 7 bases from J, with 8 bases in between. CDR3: CASSTTGGYTF. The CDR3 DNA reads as TGTGCCAGCAGCACTACGGGTGGCTACACCTTC.

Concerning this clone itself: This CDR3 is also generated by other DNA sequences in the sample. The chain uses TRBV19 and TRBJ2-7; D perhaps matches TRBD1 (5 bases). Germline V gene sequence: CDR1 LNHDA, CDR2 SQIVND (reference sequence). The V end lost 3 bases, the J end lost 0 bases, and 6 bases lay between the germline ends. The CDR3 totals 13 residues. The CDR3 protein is CASSMTDSYEQYF. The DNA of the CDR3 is TGTGCCAGTAGTATGACAGACTCCTACGAGCAGTACTTC.

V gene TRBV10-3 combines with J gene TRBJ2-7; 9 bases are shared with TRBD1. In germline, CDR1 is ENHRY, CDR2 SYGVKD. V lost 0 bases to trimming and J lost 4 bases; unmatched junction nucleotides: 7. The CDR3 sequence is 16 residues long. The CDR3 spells CAISESEGQGTYEQYF. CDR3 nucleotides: TGTGCCATCAGTGAGTCGGAAGGACAGGGGACTTACGAGCAGTACTTC.

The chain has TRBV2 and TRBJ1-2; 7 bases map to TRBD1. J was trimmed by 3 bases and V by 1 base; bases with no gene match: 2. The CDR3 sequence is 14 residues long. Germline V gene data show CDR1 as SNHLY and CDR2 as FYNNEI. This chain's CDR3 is CASSEGQGDYGYTF. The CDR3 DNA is TGTGCCAGCAGTGAAGGACAGGGTGACTATGGCTACACCTTC.

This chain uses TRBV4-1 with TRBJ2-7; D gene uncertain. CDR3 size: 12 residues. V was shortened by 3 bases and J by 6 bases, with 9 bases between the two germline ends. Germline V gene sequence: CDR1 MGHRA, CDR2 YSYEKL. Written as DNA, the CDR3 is TGCGCCAGCAGCCATACGGCACTCGAGCAGTACTTC. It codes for CASSHTALEQYF.

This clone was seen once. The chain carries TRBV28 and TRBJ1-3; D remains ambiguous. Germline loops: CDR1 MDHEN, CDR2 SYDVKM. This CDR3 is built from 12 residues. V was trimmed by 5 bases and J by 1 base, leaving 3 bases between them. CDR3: CASSTSGNTIYF. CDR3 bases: TGTGCCAGCAGTACTTCTGGAAACACCATATATTTT. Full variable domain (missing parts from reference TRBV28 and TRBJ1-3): DVKVTQSSRYLVKRTGEKVFLECVQDMDHENMFWYRQDPGLGLRLIYFSYDVKMKEKGDIPEGYSVSREKKERFSLILESASTNQTSMYLCASSTSGNTIYFGEGSWLTVV.

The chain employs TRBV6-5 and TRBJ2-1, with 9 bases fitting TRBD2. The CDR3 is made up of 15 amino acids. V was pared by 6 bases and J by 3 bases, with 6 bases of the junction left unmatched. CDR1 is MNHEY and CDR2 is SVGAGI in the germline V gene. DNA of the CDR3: TGTGCCAGCAGCCCGAGCGGGAGGAACTACAATGAGCAGTTCTTC. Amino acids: CASSPSGRNYNEQFF.

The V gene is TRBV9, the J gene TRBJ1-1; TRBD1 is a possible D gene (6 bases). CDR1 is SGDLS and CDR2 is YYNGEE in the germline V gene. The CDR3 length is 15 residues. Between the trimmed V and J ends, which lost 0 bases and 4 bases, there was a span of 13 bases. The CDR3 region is CASSVEGQRGTEAFF. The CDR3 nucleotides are TGTGCCAGCAGCGTAGAGGGACAACGGGGCACTGAAGCTTTCTTT.

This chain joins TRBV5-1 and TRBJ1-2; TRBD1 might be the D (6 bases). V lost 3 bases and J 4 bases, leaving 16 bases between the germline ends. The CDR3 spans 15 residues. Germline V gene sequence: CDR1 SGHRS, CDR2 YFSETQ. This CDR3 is CASSYSTGGPYGYTF. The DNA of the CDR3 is TGCGCCAGCAGCTACTCTACCGGGGGCCCCTATGGCTACACCTTC.

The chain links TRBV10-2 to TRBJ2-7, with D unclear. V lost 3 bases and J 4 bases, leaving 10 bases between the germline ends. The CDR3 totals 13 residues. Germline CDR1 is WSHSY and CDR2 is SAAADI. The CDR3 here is CASSEPMEYEQYF. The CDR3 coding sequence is TGCGCCAGCAGTGAACCAATGGAATACGAGCAGTACTTC.

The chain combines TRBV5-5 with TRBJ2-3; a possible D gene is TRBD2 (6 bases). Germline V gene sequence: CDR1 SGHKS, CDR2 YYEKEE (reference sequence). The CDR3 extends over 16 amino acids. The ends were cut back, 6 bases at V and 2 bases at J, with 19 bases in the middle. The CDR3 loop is CASIYLGGGTTDTQYF. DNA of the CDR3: TGTGCCAGCATTTATCTAGGTGGGGGGACCACAGATACGCAGTATTTT.

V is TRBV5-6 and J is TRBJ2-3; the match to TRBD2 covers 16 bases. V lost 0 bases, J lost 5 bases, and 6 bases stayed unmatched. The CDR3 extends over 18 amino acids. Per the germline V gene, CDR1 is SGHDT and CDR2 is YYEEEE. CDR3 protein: CASSLGGLAGGPRDTQYF. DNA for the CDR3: TGTGCCAGCAGCTTGGGGGGACTAGCGGGAGGGCCTCGAGATACGCAGTATTTT.